This note documents a single TCR beta chain sequence. The CDR3 length is 16 residues. Looked up from germline, CDR1 is ENHRY and CDR2 is SYGVKD. J gave up 3 bases and V 6 bases, and 5 bases lay outside the gene matches. The primer mix had 60 V beta and 13 J beta primers. Using immunoSEQ multiplex PCR, the repertoire was profiled, and TCRdb retains in-frame clones only, with some absent. The table has 20,000 to 30,000 clones, roughly 91% seen once; the top ten hold 2.5% to 3%. The time point: after dendritic cell vaccination, including at tumor progression/relapse. Patients had residual fresh-frozen tumor tissue and more than two years of survival data. PBMC were collected before vaccination, two weeks after the third vaccination, and at progression. This record belongs to a study of glioma-infiltrating T cells after dendritic cell vaccination.

The TCR originated in a human donor with glioblastoma. This specimen consisted of blood, obtained after dendritic cell vaccination. The chain employs TRBV10-3 and TRBJ2-1; the match to TRBD2 covers 13 bases. In DNA, the CDR3 is TGTGCCATCAGGGGACTAGCGGGGAGGGACTACAATGAGCAGTTCTTC. It specifies CAIRGLAGRDYNEQFF.